The rows below give T cell receptor beta chains drawn from one sample of a study of shared clonotypes between healthy human individuals. TCRdb's copy holds only in-frame clones and misses some; the assay was immunoSEQ multiplex PCR. The data show about a million clones, around 74% seen once. The sample was memory CD4+ T cells sorted from blood. These TCRs come from a man aged 18 to 29 in good health. CDR3s include the opening cysteine and the closing phenylalanine or tryptophan. A D gene is named only where the DNA matches it firmly. The size entry is marked missing in some rows and otherwise reads once, few, many or a size class.

clone_size: -
d_call: -
j_call: TRBJ2-7
v_call: TRBV30
cdr3_nt: TGTGCCTGGAGTGCCTGGGGGGCAAGGGGGGAGCAGTACTTC
cdr3_aa: CAWSAWGARGEQYF

clone_size: -
d_call: TRBD2
j_call: TRBJ2-3
v_call: TRBV9
cdr3_nt: TGTGCCAGCAGCGTAGACGCGGGGGGCACAGATACGCAGTATTTT
cdr3_aa: CASSVDAGGTDTQYF

clone_size: -
d_call: -
j_call: TRBJ1-6
v_call: TRBV30
cdr3_nt: TGTGCCTGGGCCCTTGGACAGATAACATATAATTCACCCCTCCACTTT
cdr3_aa: CAWALGQITYNSPLHF

clone_size: -
d_call: -
j_call: TRBJ1-3
v_call: TRBV2
cdr3_nt: TGTGCCAGCAGTCCCTGGGGGAGTGGAAACACCATATATTTT
cdr3_aa: CASSPWGSGNTIYF

clone_size: -
d_call: -
j_call: TRBJ2-7
v_call: TRBV6-6
cdr3_nt: TGTGCCAGCAGTTTTACGGACTACGAGCAGTACTTC
cdr3_aa: CASSFTDYEQYF

clone_size: -
d_call: TRBD2
j_call: TRBJ2-7
v_call: TRBV14
cdr3_nt: TGTGCCAGCAGCCAAGGGGGAGCGGGGGCTGGGCAGTACTTC
cdr3_aa: CASSQGGAGAGQYF

clone_size: few
d_call: -
j_call: TRBJ2-1
v_call: TRBV7-6
cdr3_nt: TGTGCCAGCAGCTCTAGACCTTTTCAAGATGAGCAGTTCTTC
cdr3_aa: CASSSRPFQDEQFF

clone_size: -
d_call: TRBD1
j_call: TRBJ2-7
v_call: TRBV29-1
cdr3_nt: TGCAGCGTTTTAAGACAGGGGGCCCACGAGCAGTACTTC
cdr3_aa: CSVLRQGAHEQYF

clone_size: -
d_call: TRBD1
j_call: TRBJ2-3
v_call: TRBV2
cdr3_nt: TGTGCCAGCAGTATACAGGGGGATACGCAGTATTTT
cdr3_aa: CASSIQGDTQYF

clone_size: -
d_call: -
j_call: TRBJ1-5
v_call: TRBV28
cdr3_nt: TGTGCCAGCGACGGTTCCGGGGGGACTGAGGCCCAGCATTTT
cdr3_aa: CASDGSGGTEAQHF

clone_size: -
d_call: TRBD1
j_call: TRBJ2-7
v_call: TRBV7-7
cdr3_nt: TGTGCTAGCAGCCCAGGGACAGGGCTATCCTACGAGCAGTACTTC
cdr3_aa: CASSPGTGLSYEQYF

clone_size: -
d_call: -
j_call: TRBJ2-3
v_call: TRBV2
cdr3_nt: TGTGCCAGCAGTGTGGGGCTCCACGGGGGCACAGATACGCAGTATTTT
cdr3_aa: CASSVGLHGGTDTQYF

clone_size: few
d_call: -
j_call: TRBJ2-7
v_call: TRBV5-1
cdr3_nt: TGCGCCAGCAGCTTAGTCCAGGGCTACGAGCAGTACTTC
cdr3_aa: CASSLVQGYEQYF

clone_size: -
d_call: TRBD1
j_call: TRBJ2-5
v_call: TRBV10-3
cdr3_nt: TGTGCCACCCAAGGGGATAGACAGGGGAGAGAGACCCAGTACTTC
cdr3_aa: CATQGDRQGRETQYF

clone_size: -
d_call: TRBD2
j_call: TRBJ2-1
v_call: TRBV7-2
cdr3_nt: TGTGCCAGCAGCCCCTCAAGCGGGGGGGCTTTTGAGCAGTTCTTC
cdr3_aa: CASSPSSGGAFEQFF

clone_size: once
d_call: TRBD1
j_call: TRBJ1-3
v_call: TRBV9
cdr3_nt: TGTGCCAGCAGCGCCTCCGGGACAGGGGCCTCTGGAAACACCATATATTTT
cdr3_aa: CASSASGTGASGNTIYF

clone_size: -
d_call: TRBD2
j_call: TRBJ2-3
v_call: TRBV5-1
cdr3_nt: TGCGCCAGCAGCTCCTCCACCGGGACTAGGATGACAGATACGCAGTATTTT
cdr3_aa: CASSSSTGTRMTDTQYF

clone_size: -
d_call: TRBD2
j_call: TRBJ2-7
v_call: TRBV12-5
cdr3_nt: TGTGCTAGTGGCCGGGGACTAGCGGGGACCTACGAGCAGTACTTC
cdr3_aa: CASGRGLAGTYEQYF

clone_size: -
d_call: -
j_call: TRBJ1-4
v_call: TRBV7-9
cdr3_nt: TGTGCCAGCAGCCTGACAGCAACTAATGAAAAACTGTTTTTT
cdr3_aa: CASSLTATNEKLFF

clone_size: -
d_call: -
j_call: TRBJ1-4
v_call: TRBV7-8
cdr3_nt: TGTGCCAGCAGCTTATTGGCCAGTTCTAATGAAAAACTGTTTTTT
cdr3_aa: CASSLLASSNEKLFF

clone_size: -
d_call: -
j_call: TRBJ2-3
v_call: TRBV20-1
cdr3_nt: TGCAGTGCTACGGAGGGAGCTACGCAGTATTTT
cdr3_aa: CSATEGATQYF

clone_size: -
d_call: -
j_call: TRBJ2-7
v_call: TRBV6-6
cdr3_nt: TGTGCCAGCAGTTACTCGGACGGCAGCTACGAGCAGTACTTC
cdr3_aa: CASSYSDGSYEQYF

clone_size: -
d_call: TRBD2
j_call: TRBJ2-5
v_call: TRBV28
cdr3_nt: TGTGCCAGCAGTTCCCCAATTGGGGGGGGAGAGACCCAGTACTTC
cdr3_aa: CASSSPIGGGETQYF

clone_size: few
d_call: TRBD2
j_call: TRBJ2-7
v_call: TRBV2
cdr3_nt: TGTGCCACTTTAGGACTAGCGGGGTCCAACGAGCAGTACTTC
cdr3_aa: CATLGLAGSNEQYF

clone_size: -
d_call: TRBD1
j_call: TRBJ2-1
v_call: TRBV29-1
cdr3_nt: TGCAGCGTTGGGGACAGTCCCTACAATGAGCAGTTCTTC
cdr3_aa: CSVGDSPYNEQFF

clone_size: -
d_call: -
j_call: TRBJ1-1
v_call: TRBV6-5
cdr3_nt: TGTGCCAGCCGCGGACGGACGGAAGAAGCTTTCTTT
cdr3_aa: CASRGRTEEAFF

clone_size: few
d_call: TRBD1
j_call: TRBJ1-5
v_call: TRBV15
cdr3_nt: TGTGCCACCAGCAGAGAGGCCAGGGGGGATCAGCCCCAGCATTTT
cdr3_aa: CATSREARGDQPQHF

clone_size: once
d_call: TRBD2
j_call: TRBJ2-1
v_call: TRBV6-5
cdr3_nt: TGTGCCAGCAGTCGGACTAGCGGGGTACACAATGAGCAGTTCTTC
cdr3_aa: CASSRTSGVHNEQFF

clone_size: few
d_call: -
j_call: TRBJ2-7
v_call: TRBV7-8
cdr3_nt: TGTGCCAGCAGCGCCAGTCGTTACGAGCAGTACTTC
cdr3_aa: CASSASRYEQYF

clone_size: few
d_call: -
j_call: TRBJ1-2
v_call: TRBV7-9
cdr3_nt: TGTGCCAGCAGCTTAGATTTGCAGGGAACTAACTATGGCTACACCTTC
cdr3_aa: CASSLDLQGTNYGYTF

clone_size: once
d_call: TRBD1
j_call: TRBJ1-6
v_call: TRBV15
cdr3_nt: TGTGCCACCAGCAGAGATCGGGGACAGGGTGGATTCTCACCCCTCCACTTT
cdr3_aa: CATSRDRGQGGFSPLHF

clone_size: once
d_call: -
j_call: TRBJ2-2
v_call: TRBV6-6
cdr3_nt: TGTGCCAGCAGTTACTCGAGGCAGGGGGAGCTGTTTTTT
cdr3_aa: CASSYSRQGELFF

clone_size: -
d_call: -
j_call: TRBJ2-3
v_call: TRBV5-4
cdr3_nt: TGTGCCAGCAGCCGGGGGGCGTTTCTTCCGGATACGCAGTATTTT
cdr3_aa: CASSRGAFLPDTQYF

clone_size: -
d_call: -
j_call: TRBJ1-6
v_call: TRBV10-2
cdr3_nt: TGCGCCAGCAGTGAAGCGGCAGGGGTAATCCCCCTCCACTTT
cdr3_aa: CASSEAAGVIPLHF

clone_size: -
d_call: TRBD1
j_call: TRBJ1-5
v_call: TRBV27
cdr3_nt: TGTGCCAGCAGTGACAGGGGACAGGGAGGTGGCCAGCCCCAGCATTTT
cdr3_aa: CASSDRGQGGGQPQHF

clone_size: -
d_call: -
j_call: TRBJ2-2
v_call: TRBV7-3
cdr3_nt: TGTGCCAGCAGCTTAATGTCGAAGAACACCGGGGAGCTGTTTTTT
cdr3_aa: CASSLMSKNTGELFF

clone_size: few
d_call: -
j_call: TRBJ1-1
v_call: TRBV5-6
cdr3_nt: TGTGCCAGCAGCAGGGTATCAGTAGACACTGAAGCTTTCTTT
cdr3_aa: CASSRVSVDTEAFF

clone_size: -
d_call: -
j_call: TRBJ2-3
v_call: TRBV27
cdr3_nt: TGTGCCAGCAGACGAGCTAGCACAGATACGCAGTATTTT
cdr3_aa: CASRRASTDTQYF

clone_size: -
d_call: TRBD2
j_call: TRBJ2-7
v_call: TRBV28
cdr3_nt: TGTGCCAGCAGGGAGACTAGCGGGCACACCTACGAGCAGTACTTC
cdr3_aa: CASRETSGHTYEQYF

clone_size: once
d_call: -
j_call: TRBJ2-7
v_call: TRBV5-4
cdr3_nt: TGTGCCAGCAGCCGGACGCCCACCTACGAGCAGTACTTC
cdr3_aa: CASSRTPTYEQYF

clone_size: -
d_call: -
j_call: TRBJ1-3
v_call: TRBV6-6
cdr3_nt: TGTGCCAGCAAAACAGGATCCTCTGGAAACACCATATATTTT
cdr3_aa: CASKTGSSGNTIYF

clone_size: -
d_call: -
j_call: TRBJ1-5
v_call: TRBV28
cdr3_nt: TGTGCCAGCCGTTTCGGCGGGACACCAACCAATCAGCCCCAGCATTTT
cdr3_aa: CASRFGGTPTNQPQHF

clone_size: -
d_call: -
j_call: TRBJ1-3
v_call: TRBV5-1
cdr3_nt: TGCGCCAGCAGTAATCAGGGCTCTGGAAACACCATATATTTT
cdr3_aa: CASSNQGSGNTIYF

clone_size: -
d_call: -
j_call: TRBJ2-7
v_call: TRBV10-3
cdr3_nt: TGTGCCATCAGGGGGAGGCTATCCTACGAGCAGTACTTC
cdr3_aa: CAIRGRLSYEQYF

clone_size: once
d_call: -
j_call: TRBJ2-7
v_call: TRBV6-6
cdr3_nt: TGTGCCAGCAGTTACAACGAGCCCGCCTACGAGCAGTACTTC
cdr3_aa: CASSYNEPAYEQYF